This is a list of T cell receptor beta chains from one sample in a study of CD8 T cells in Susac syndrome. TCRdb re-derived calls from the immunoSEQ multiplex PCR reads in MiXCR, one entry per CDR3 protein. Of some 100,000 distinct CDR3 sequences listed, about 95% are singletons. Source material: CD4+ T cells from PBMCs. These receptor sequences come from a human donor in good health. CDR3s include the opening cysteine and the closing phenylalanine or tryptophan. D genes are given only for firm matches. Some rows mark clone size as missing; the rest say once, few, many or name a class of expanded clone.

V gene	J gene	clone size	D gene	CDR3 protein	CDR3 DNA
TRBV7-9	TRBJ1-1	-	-	CASSSNSANTEAFF	TGTGCCAGCAGCTCGAACTCCGCGAACACTGAAGCTTTCTTT
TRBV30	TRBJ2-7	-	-	CAWSNRAIEQYF	TGTGCCTGGAGTAACAGGGCCATCGAGCAGTACTTC
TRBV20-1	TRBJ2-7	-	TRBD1	CSARARDRVYEQYF	TGCAGTGCTAGGGCCCGGGACAGGGTCTACGAGCAGTACTTC
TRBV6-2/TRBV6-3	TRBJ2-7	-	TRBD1	CASSYRGLTYEQYF	TGTGCCAGCAGCTACAGGGGTCTTACCTACGAGCAGTACTTC
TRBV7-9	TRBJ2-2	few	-	CASSLGTTNTGELFF	TGTGCCAGCAGCTTAGGGACCACGAACACCGGGGAGCTGTTTTTT
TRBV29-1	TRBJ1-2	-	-	CSVTGTKGYGYTF	TGCAGCGTTACCGGGACTAAGGGCTATGGCTACACCTTC
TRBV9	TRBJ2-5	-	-	CASSVDLDGAQYF	TGTGCCAGCAGCGTCGACCTGGATGGGGCCCAGTACTTC
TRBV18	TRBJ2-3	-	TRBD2	CASSPSSLRGGDTQYF	TGTGCCAGCTCACCATCAAGCCTTCGGGGGGGGGATACGCAGTATTTT
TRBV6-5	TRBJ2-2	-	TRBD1	CASGSQGDTGELFF	TGTGCCAGCGGGAGCCAGGGGGACACCGGGGAGCTGTTTTTT
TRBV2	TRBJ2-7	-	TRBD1	CASNQKGQGYEQYF	TGTGCCAGCAACCAAAAGGGACAGGGATACGAGCAGTACTTC
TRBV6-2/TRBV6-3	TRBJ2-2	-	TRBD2	CASSLGTRLFF	TGTGCCAGCAGTTTGGGGACTAGGCTGTTTTTT
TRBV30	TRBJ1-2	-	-	CAWSVLRNYGYTF	TGTGCCTGGAGTGTACTGAGGAACTATGGCTACACCTTC
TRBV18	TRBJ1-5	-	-	CASSPLGADQPQHF	TGTGCCAGCTCACCGTTAGGGGCAGATCAGCCCCAGCATTTT
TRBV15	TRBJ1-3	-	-	CATSRERPQSGNTIYF	TGTGCCACCAGCAGAGAAAGACCACAATCTGGAAACACCATATATTTT
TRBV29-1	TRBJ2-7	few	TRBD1	CSVPLRGSIYEQYF	TGCAGCGTGCCACTCAGGGGGTCGATCTACGAGCAGTACTTC
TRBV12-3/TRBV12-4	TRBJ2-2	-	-	CASRKPGNTGELFF	TGTGCCAGCAGAAAGCCCGGGAACACCGGGGAGCTGTTTTTT
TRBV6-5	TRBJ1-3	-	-	CASSPGNSGNTIYF	TGTGCCAGCAGTCCCGGGAACTCTGGAAACACCATATATTTT
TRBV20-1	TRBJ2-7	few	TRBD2	CSASKNSGKSEQYF	TGCAGTGCTAGCAAGAATAGCGGGAAAAGCGAGCAGTACTTC
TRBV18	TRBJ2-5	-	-	CASSPLLQETQYF	TGTGCCAGCTCACCCTTACTTCAAGAGACCCAGTACTTC
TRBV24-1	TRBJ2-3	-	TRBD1	CATSDSGQRDTQYF	TGTGCCACCAGTGACTCGGGACAGCGCGATACGCAGTATTTT
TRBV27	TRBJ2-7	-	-	CASNSLGDGKYEQYF	TGTGCCAGCAATTCGTTAGGGGACGGAAAATACGAGCAGTACTTC
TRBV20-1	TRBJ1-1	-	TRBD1	CSAVQGVGAFF	TGCAGTGCTGTTCAGGGGGTGGGAGCTTTCTTT
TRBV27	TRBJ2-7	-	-	CASSSGSSYEQYF	TGTGCCAGCAGTTCAGGGAGCTCCTACGAGCAGTACTTC
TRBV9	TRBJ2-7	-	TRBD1	CASSAGTGPYEQYF	TGTGCCAGCAGCGCCGGGACAGGGCCCTACGAGCAGTACTTC
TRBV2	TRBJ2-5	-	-	CASSPGGRGDETQYF	TGTGCCAGCAGCCCGGGGGGCAGGGGCGACGAGACCCAGTACTTC
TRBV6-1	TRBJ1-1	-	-	CASSKPQATEAFF	TGTGCCAGCAGTAAGCCACAGGCCACTGAAGCTTTCTTT
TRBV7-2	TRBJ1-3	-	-	CASSLAPQASGNTIYF	TGTGCCAGCAGCTTAGCCCCCCAGGCCTCTGGAAACACCATATATTTT
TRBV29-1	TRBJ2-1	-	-	CSVPRQKWYGEQFF	TGCAGCGTTCCGAGACAGAAGTGGTACGGTGAGCAGTTCTTC
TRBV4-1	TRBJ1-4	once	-	CASSQFPAPNEKLFF	TGCGCCAGCAGCCAATTCCCGGCCCCTAATGAAAAACTGTTTTTT
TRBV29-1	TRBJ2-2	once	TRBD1	CSVEGDRGGRELFF	TGCAGCGTTGAAGGGGACAGGGGAGGCCGGGAGCTGTTTTTT
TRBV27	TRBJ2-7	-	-	CASSGGSGASSYEQYF	TGTGCCAGCAGTGGGGGCAGCGGGGCCAGCTCCTACGAGCAGTACTTC
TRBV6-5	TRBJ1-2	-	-	CASSYSNRPIKNRGYTF	TGTGCCAGCAGTTACTCGAATCGGCCCATTAAAAATCGGGGCTACACCTTC
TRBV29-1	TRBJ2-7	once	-	CSVVPGATYEQYF	TGCAGCGTTGTACCGGGGGCCACCTACGAGCAGTACTTC
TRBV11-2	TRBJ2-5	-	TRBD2	CASSLVVLAGETQYF	TGTGCCAGCAGCTTAGTTGTGCTAGCGGGGGAGACCCAGTACTTC
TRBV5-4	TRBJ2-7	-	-	CASSLLTRYYEQYF	TGTGCCAGCAGCCTCCTGACTAGATACTACGAGCAGTACTTC
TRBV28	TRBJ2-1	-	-	CASSFSPSGRGDEQFF	TGTGCCAGCAGTTTTTCCCCCTCGGGCCGGGGCGATGAGCAGTTCTTC
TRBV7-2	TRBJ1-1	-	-	CASSFTGHPNTEAFF	TGTGCCAGCAGCTTTACAGGGCATCCGAACACTGAAGCTTTCTTT
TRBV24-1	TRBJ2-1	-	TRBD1	CATSDSRGRTNEQFF	TGTGCCACCAGTGATAGCAGGGGGCGAACCAATGAGCAGTTCTTC
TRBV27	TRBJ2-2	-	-	CASSEGSYTGELFF	TGTGCCAGCAGTGAAGGAAGCTACACCGGGGAGCTGTTTTTT
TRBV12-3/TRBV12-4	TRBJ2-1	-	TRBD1	CASSVDRGPYNEQFF	TGTGCCAGCAGTGTCGACAGGGGTCCCTACAATGAGCAGTTCTTC
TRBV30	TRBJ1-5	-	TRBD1	CAWSVSGGRGQPQHF	TGTGCCTGGAGTGTATCAGGGGGCAGGGGTCAGCCCCAGCATTTT
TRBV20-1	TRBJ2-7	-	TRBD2	CSATRLAGEQYF	TGCAGTGCTACAAGACTAGCGGGCGAGCAGTACTTC
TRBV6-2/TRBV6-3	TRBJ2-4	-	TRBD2	CASSPGTSGNIQYF	TGTGCCAGCAGTCCCGGGACTAGCGGAAACATTCAGTACTTC
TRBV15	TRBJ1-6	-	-	CATSRPRVGQNSPLHF	TGTGCCACCAGCAGACCCCGCGTGGGACAAAATTCACCCCTCCACTTT
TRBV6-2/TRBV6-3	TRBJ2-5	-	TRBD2	CASSLPGRARETQYF	TGTGCCAGCAGCTTACCCGGGAGGGCCCGGGAGACCCAGTACTTC
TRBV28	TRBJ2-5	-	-	CASQFRQFFETQYF	TGTGCCAGTCAATTCAGGCAGTTTTTTGAGACCCAGTACTTC
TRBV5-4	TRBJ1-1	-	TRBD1	CASSFGGQGDTEAFF	TGTGCCAGCAGCTTTGGGGGTCAGGGGGACACTGAAGCTTTCTTT
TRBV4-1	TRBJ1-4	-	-	CASSQVPKEKLFF	TGCGCCAGCAGCCAAGTTCCGAAAGAAAAACTGTTTTTT
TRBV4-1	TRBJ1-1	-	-	CASSQVSPSRPLVVMNTEAFF	TGCGCCAGCAGCCAAGTATCCCCTTCTAGGCCACTGGTGGTAATGAACACTGAAGCTTTCTTT
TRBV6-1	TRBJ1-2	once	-	CASRRTASGGYTF	TGTGCCAGCAGGAGGACAGCAAGTGGTGGCTACACCTTC
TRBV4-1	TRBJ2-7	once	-	CASSQVWGAGDEQYF	TGCGCCAGCAGCCAAGTCTGGGGGGCAGGGGACGAGCAGTACTTC
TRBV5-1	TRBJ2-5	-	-	CASSLVPGQETQYF	TGCGCCAGCAGCTTGGTCCCAGGGCAAGAGACCCAGTACTTC
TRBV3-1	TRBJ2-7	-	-	CASSQTAAGEQYF	TGTGCCAGCAGCCAAACGGCAGCAGGCGAGCAGTACTTC
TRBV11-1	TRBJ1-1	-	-	CASSPSRGAPVAAFF	TGTGCCAGCAGCCCTAGCCGGGGGGCTCCCGTAGCGGCTTTCTTT
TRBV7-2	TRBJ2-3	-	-	CASSRVSTDTQYF	TGTGCCAGCAGCCGTGTCAGCACAGATACGCAGTATTTT
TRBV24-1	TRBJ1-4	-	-	CATSPGNEKLFF	TGTGCCACCAGTCCTGGTAATGAAAAACTGTTTTTT
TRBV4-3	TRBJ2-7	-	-	CASSRGAGYEQYF	TGCGCCAGCAGCCGAGGGGCAGGCTACGAGCAGTACTTC